The T cell receptor (beta chain) described here comes from a study of technical replicates of blood from several donors. Method: immunoSEQ multiplex PCR; TCRdb's copy keeps in-frame clones and lacks some. The repertoire holds about 72,000 clones, with about 95% as singletons. The receptor was derived from a human donor in good health. Sample: T cells isolated from PBMCs.

CDR3 sequence (DNA): TGTGCCAGCAGCGTAGTTGCGGCGGGGGCCAACGTCCTGACTTTC. Protein: CASSVVAAGANVLTF. The chain carries TRBV9 and TRBJ2-6, with unresolved D. From germline, CDR1 is SGDLS and CDR2 YYNGEE. Trimming removed 0 bases at V and 4 bases at J, with 8 bases between. The CDR3 runs to 15 residues.